This T cell receptor beta chain was captured by sequencing in a study of blood T cells in healthy people across ages. Study-wide findings and caveats: Considered underestimates were the diversity estimates obtained from one million T cells.

Concerning this clonotype itself: As yet, its antigen is unknown.

Alongside a J-beta primer mix, a sample-barcoded 5' primer served in a second PCR lasting about 7 to 12 cycles. TCRdb passed the 5' RACE reads through MiXCR, listing each CDR3 protein once. The sample records about 670,000 distinct CDR3 sequences, roughly two fifths being singletons. Material for sequencing was blood. This TCR derives from an elderly man in good health.

The CDR3 region has the DNA TGTGCCAGCATCCAAGGGGGGACTAGCGGGAACGAGCAGTACTTC. It yields the protein CASIQGGTSGNEQYF. The gene calls are TRBV7-9 and TRBJ2-7; 13 bases map to TRBD2. The germline V gene has CDR1 SEHNR and CDR2 FQNEAQ (reference sequence). Trimming at V came to 7 bases and at J to 5 bases, leaving 8 bases not matched to a gene. CDR3 length: 15 amino acids.